Each of the 25 T cell receptor beta chains below was sequenced from the same sample in a study of cytomegalovirus exposure and HLA in healthy donors. Primers: 60 Vbeta forward and 13 Jbeta reverse. Using immunoSEQ multiplex PCR, the repertoire was profiled, and TCRdb retains in-frame clones only, with some absent. Of about 150,000 clones in the sample, 63% were seen once. Source material: PBMCs. All receptors derive from a woman aged 55-69 years in good health and CMV-seropositive.

The V gene is TRBV18, the J gene TRBJ1-1, with D uncertain. CDR3 length: 13 amino acids. Germline V gives CDR1 KGHSH, CDR2 LQKENI. The V end lost 2 bases, the J end lost 7 bases, and 11 bases lay between the germline ends. The CDR3 region is CASSPTKANEAFF. DNA of the CDR3: TGTGCCAGCTCACCAACTAAGGCCAATGAAGCTTTCTTT.

This sequence joins TRBV2 and TRBJ2-1, with TRBD1 matching over 10 bases. The CDR3 runs 15 residues. J was trimmed by 2 bases and V by 5 bases; bases with no gene match: 3. Germline V gene sequence: CDR1 SNHLY, CDR2 FYNNEI. The CDR3 nucleotides are TGTGCCAGCAGTCCGACAGGGGGCGCCTACAATGAGCAGTTCTTC. Encoded protein: CASSPTGGAYNEQFF.

The chain has TRBV9 and TRBJ1-4; maybe TRBD1 (5 bases). In germline, CDR1 is SGDLS, CDR2 YYNGEE. Trimming took 2 bases from V and 6 from J, leaving 14 bases between them. The CDR3 covers 15 residues. CDR3 protein: CASSVNQGRDEKLFF. CDR3 in DNA: TGTGCCAGCAGCGTTAATCAGGGCCGAGATGAAAAACTGTTTTTT.

Note on this clone: Additional DNA sequences in this sample encode the identical CDR3. The chain is built from TRBV5-1 and TRBJ1-1, with 8 bases fitting TRBD1. V was clipped by 0 bases and J by 5 bases; unmatched bases: 3. CDR1 and CDR2 (germline): SGHRS, YFSETQ. The CDR3 length is 14 residues. CDR3 DNA: TGCGCCAGCAGCTTGGGAACAGGGGGAACTGAAGCTTTCTTT. This gives the protein CASSLGTGGTEAFF.

The V gene is TRBV7-3, the J gene TRBJ1-1, with 8 nucleotides matching TRBD1. V lost 1 base, J lost 4 bases, and 11 bases stayed unmatched. The germline V gene encodes CDR1 SGHTA and CDR2 FQGTGA. This CDR3 is built from 17 residues. The CDR3 protein is CASSLKGQGALSTEAFF. The CDR3 bases are TGTGCCAGCAGCTTAAAAGGGCAGGGGGCTTTAAGCACTGAAGCTTTCTTT.

The rearrangement joins TRBV9 to TRBJ1-2; weak D call: TRBD1 (5 bases). There are 14 residues in the CDR3. Germline loops: CDR1 SGDLS, CDR2 YYNGEE. Trimming removed 0 bases from V and 6 bases from J, with 12 bases in between. In DNA form, the CDR3 reads TGTGCCAGCAGCGTAGGGACATTGACTGATGGCTACACCTTC. Amino acid sequence: CASSVGTLTDGYTF.

V is TRBV28 and J is TRBJ2-1; 8 nucleotides match TRBD2. This CDR3 contains 15 residues. Unmatched junction bases numbered 8, after V lost 6 bases and J lost 4 bases. The germline V gene encodes CDR1 MDHEN and CDR2 SYDVKM. Written as DNA, the CDR3 is TGTGCCAGCAGAAAGGGTAGCGGGGCTTACAATGAGCAGTTCTTC. It translates to CASRKGSGAYNEQFF.

This clone has just one count. The same CDR3 is also encoded by other DNA sequences in this sample. The rearrangement uses TRBV5-6 and TRBJ2-7; D unclear. The CDR3 has 13 residues. V was shortened by 0 bases and J by 2 bases, with 6 bases between the two germline ends. Germline V gives CDR1 SGHDT, CDR2 YYEEEE. CDR3: CASSLAPAYEQYF. In nucleotides, the CDR3 is TGTGCCAGCAGCTTGGCCCCGGCCTACGAGCAGTACTTC.

The chain joins TRBV28 to TRBJ1-1; D may be TRBD1 (5 bases). CDR1 MDHEN and CDR2 SYDVKM come from the germline V gene. The CDR3 runs to 13 residues. The V gene lost 2 bases and the J gene lost 7 bases, with 11 bases spanning the gap. The CDR3 region has the DNA TGTGCCAGCAGTTTAAGCCGTAGGGGTGAAGCTTTCTTT. Translated: CASSLSRRGEAFF. The full variable domain, rest sourced from reference TRBV28 and TRBJ1-1, is DVKVTQSSRYLVKRTGEKVFLECVQDMDHENMFWYRQDPGLGLRLIYFSYDVKMKEKGDIPEGYSVSREKKERFSLILESASTNQTSMYLCASSLSRRGEAFFGQGTRLTVV.

The chain combines TRBV6-5 with TRBJ2-5, with TRBD2 identical over 7 bases. The CDR3 runs 14 residues. V shed 5 bases and J 7 bases; nucleotides not matched to a gene: 10. CDR1 is MNHEY and CDR2 is SVGAGI in the germline V gene. CDR3 region: CASSPGRGGGTQYF. The DNA of the CDR3 is TGTGCCAGCAGTCCCGGTCGCGGGGGAGGGACCCAGTACTTC.

This chain links TRBV5-1 with TRBJ1-3, with D hard to call. Germline CDR1 SGHRS, CDR2 YFSETQ. The CDR3 sequence is 15 residues long. Between the trimmed V and J ends, which lost 1 base and 4 bases, there was a span of 12 bases. The CDR3 loop is CASSLRSGDGNTIYF. CDR3 sequence (DNA): TGCGCCAGCAGCTTGAGATCGGGTGACGGAAACACCATATATTTT.

The rearrangement uses TRBV5-5 and TRBJ1-4; the match to TRBD1 covers 10 bases. CDR1 and CDR2 from the germline V gene are SGHKS and YYEKEE (reference sequence). The CDR3 sequence is 16 residues long. J was trimmed by 7 bases and V by 3 bases; bases with no gene match: 9. The CDR3 nucleotides read TGTGCCAGCAGCTCGGGAACCGGGACAGGGGTTGAAAAACTGTTTTTT. Encoded protein: CASSSGTGTGVEKLFF.

Turning to this clone: Its ends do not fully match the called genes, so a read error is possible. The chain combines TRBV19 with TRBJ2-5; 10 nucleotides agree with TRBD1. CDR1 and CDR2 (germline): LNHDA, SQIVND (reference sequence). This CDR3 comprises 14 residues. The CDR3 DNA is TGTGCCAGTAGTTTGACAGGGGGCGCAGAGACTCAGTACTTC. Its protein is CASSLTGGAETQYF.

J is TRBJ2-7 and V is TRBV27; 9 bases map to TRBD1. The germline gives CDR1 MNHEY, CDR2 SMNVEV (reference sequence). CDR3 length equals 16 residues. The V gene end was trimmed by 0 bases and the J gene end by 1 base; junction bases not matched to a gene: 4. The CDR3 DNA is TGTGCCAGCAGTTTATCGGGGACAGGGAAATCCTACGAGCAGTACTTC. It codes for CASSLSGTGKSYEQYF.

The chain combines TRBV30 with TRBJ2-1; tentative D call: TRBD2 (5 bases). V gave up 6 bases and J gave up 1 base, with 7 bases separating them. Germline-derived CDR1 and CDR2 are GTSNPN and SVGIG (reference sequence). The CDR3 covers 12 residues. The CDR3 sequence: CACGKSYNEQFF. The DNA for the CDR3 is TGTGCCTGCGGGAAATCCTACAATGAGCAGTTCTTC.

The chain uses TRBV4-3 and TRBJ2-7; TRBD2 might be the D (6 bases). V lost 1 base to trimming and J lost 2 bases, with 9 bases between them. Germline CDR1 reads LGHNA; CDR2 reads YSLEER. The CDR3 length is 14 residues. The CDR3 DNA sequence: TGCGCCAGCAGCCAAGCAGCGGGCCCCTACGAGCAGTACTTC. Encoded protein: CASSQAAGPYEQYF.

This rearrangement joins TRBV9 to TRBJ1-2; no clear D. Trimming removed 1 base at V and 5 bases at J, with 15 bases between. Germline CDR1 reads SGDLS; CDR2 reads YYNGEE. There are 15 residues in the CDR3. CDR3: CASSVTPGSLYGYTF. In nucleotides, the CDR3 is TGTGCCAGCAGCGTAACGCCAGGATCTCTGTATGGCTACACCTTC.

V usage is TRBV13 and J usage is TRBJ2-1, with D possibly matching TRBD2 (5 bases). V lost 5 bases to trimming and J lost 5 bases, with 16 bases between them. The CDR3 totals 15 residues. Per germline, CDR1 PRHDT and CDR2 FYEKMQ (reference sequence). CDR3 nucleotides: TGTGCCAGCAGCAGCCGGGAATCCGACCACAATGAGCAGTTCTTC. It encodes CASSSRESDHNEQFF.

The chain carries TRBV7-9 and TRBJ2-1; D possibly corresponds to TRBD1 (6 bases). Germline loops: CDR1 SEHNR, CDR2 FQNEAQ (reference sequence). Trimming took 6 bases from V and 5 from J, leaving 17 bases between them. The CDR3 loop spans 15 amino acids. In DNA form, the CDR3 reads TGTGCCAGCAGACCCACGGCAGGGGTGGACAATGAGCAGTTCTTC. Protein product: CASRPTAGVDNEQFF.

The DNA for the CDR3 is TGTGCCAGCAGTTACGACACTAACTATGGCTACACCTTC. This translates into CASSYDTNYGYTF. The chain joins TRBV6-5 to TRBJ1-2, with D hard to call. The CDR3 has 13 residues. The germline gives CDR1 MNHEY, CDR2 SVGAGI. V lost 2 bases and J 0 bases, leaving 4 bases between the germline ends.

The table lists this clone with a few counts. The rearrangement joins TRBV14 to TRBJ1-2; no clear D. This CDR3 is built from 13 residues. Trimming took 5 bases from V and 7 from J, leaving 14 bases between them. Germline lookup yields CDR1 SGHDN and CDR2 FVKESK. CDR3 DNA sequence: TGTGCCAGCAGCTATGGACTGTTAGGTGGCTACACCTTC. Translated, it gives CASSYGLLGGYTF.

The chain employs TRBV2 and TRBJ1-1; D is perhaps TRBD1 (6 bases). Germline V CDR1 and CDR2: SNHLY, FYNNEI. CDR3 length: 15 amino acids. V was trimmed by 7 bases and J by 1 base, leaving 16 bases between them. The CDR3 here is CASTLFRGRNTEAFF. DNA of the CDR3: TGTGCCAGCACCTTATTCAGGGGCAGGAACACTGAAGCTTTCTTT.

This rearrangement joins TRBV5-1 to TRBJ2-3, with TRBD1 identical over 7 bases. The J segment lost 2 bases and the V segment lost 4 bases, leaving 10 bases of the junction unmatched. Germline lookup yields CDR1 SGHRS and CDR2 YFSETQ. The CDR3 runs to 16 residues. The CDR3 protein is CASSPEGDSDTDTQYF. In nucleotides, the CDR3 is TGCGCCAGCAGCCCGGAAGGGGACAGCGACACAGATACGCAGTATTTT.

J is TRBJ2-5 and V is TRBV28, with 9 bases matching TRBD1. After removal of 8 bases from V and 5 bases from J, the junction contained 9 bases not matched to a gene. The CDR3 spans 14 residues. Germline-derived CDR1 and CDR2 are MDHEN and SYDVKM. The chain's CDR3 is CASGLTGGRETQYF. The DNA for the CDR3 is TGTGCCAGCGGACTCACAGGGGGCAGGGAGACCCAGTACTTC. Full variable domain (rest looked up from reference TRBV28 and TRBJ2-5): DVKVTQSSRYLVKRTGEKVFLECVQDMDHENMFWYRQDPGLGLRLIYFSYDVKMKEKGDIPEGYSVSREKKERFSLILESASTNQTSMYLCASGLTGGRETQYFGPGTRLLVL.

The chain couples TRBV6-1 to TRBJ2-7; 10 bases are shared with TRBD2. CDR1 is MNHNS, CDR2 SASEGT, per germline. This CDR3 has 15 residues. With V trimmed by 1 base and J by 7 bases, 7 bases remained unmatched. The DNA of the CDR3 is TGTGCCAGCAGTGAAGAGGGGGCTAGCGGGAGAGAGCAGTACTTC. Protein product: CASSEEGASGREQYF.